This T cell receptor (beta chain) was documented in a study of breast tumors, draining lymph nodes, adjacent tissues. Study-level findings and limits: That most tumor T cells come from lymph nodes remained unproven. Data fit most tumor T cells coming from lymph node, expanding in tumor.

A word on this clonotype: What it binds is not known.

MiXCR, applied by TCRdb to the multiplex PCR reads, yields one record per CDR3 protein. The data contain 20,000 to 25,000 distinct CDR3 sequences, about 54% of them seen just once; the ten biggest clones take up 13% to 15%. V lost 0 bases, J lost 5 bases, and 2 bases lay in between. This CDR3 is 11 amino acids long. Looked up from germline, CDR1 is DFQATT and CDR2 is SNEGSKA (reference sequence). Sequenced material: breast tumor tissue. This sequence was found in a female donor with breast cancer. Some clones in this sample may be carry-over from other donors' samples. The chain has TRBV20-1 and TRBJ2-1; D not certain. CDR3 nucleotides: TGCAGTGCTAGAGACAACAATGAGCAGTTCTTC. It translates to CSARDNNEQFF.